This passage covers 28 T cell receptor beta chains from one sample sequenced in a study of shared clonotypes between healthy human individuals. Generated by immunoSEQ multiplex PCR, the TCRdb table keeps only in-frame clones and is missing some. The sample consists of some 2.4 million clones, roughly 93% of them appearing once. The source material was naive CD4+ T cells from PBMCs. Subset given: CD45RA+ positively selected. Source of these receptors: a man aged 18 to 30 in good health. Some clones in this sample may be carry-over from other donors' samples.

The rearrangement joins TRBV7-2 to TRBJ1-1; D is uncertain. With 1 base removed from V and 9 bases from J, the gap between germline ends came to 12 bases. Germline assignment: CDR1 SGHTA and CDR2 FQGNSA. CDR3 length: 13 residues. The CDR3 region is CASSLGMRTQAFF. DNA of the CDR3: TGTGCCAGCAGCTTAGGGATGAGGACCCAAGCTTTCTTT.

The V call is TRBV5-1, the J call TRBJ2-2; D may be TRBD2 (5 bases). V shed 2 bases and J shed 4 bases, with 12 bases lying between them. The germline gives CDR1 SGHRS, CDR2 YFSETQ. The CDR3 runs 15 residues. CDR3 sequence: CASSFGAAVTGELFF. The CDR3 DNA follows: TGCGCCAGCAGCTTCGGAGCGGCAGTCACCGGGGAGCTGTTTTTT.

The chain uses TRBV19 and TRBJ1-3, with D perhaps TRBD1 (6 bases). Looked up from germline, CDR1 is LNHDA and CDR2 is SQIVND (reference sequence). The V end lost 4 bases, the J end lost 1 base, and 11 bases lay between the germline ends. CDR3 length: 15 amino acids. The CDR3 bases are TGTGCCAGTAGTACCTACAGGGATTCTGGAAACACCATATATTTT. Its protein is CASSTYRDSGNTIYF.

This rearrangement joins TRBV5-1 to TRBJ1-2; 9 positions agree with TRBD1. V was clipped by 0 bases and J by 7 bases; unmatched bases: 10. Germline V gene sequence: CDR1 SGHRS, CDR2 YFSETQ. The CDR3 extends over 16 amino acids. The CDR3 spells CASSLEGQGVVRGYTF. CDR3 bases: TGCGCCAGCAGCTTGGAGGGACAGGGAGTAGTGCGTGGCTACACCTTC.

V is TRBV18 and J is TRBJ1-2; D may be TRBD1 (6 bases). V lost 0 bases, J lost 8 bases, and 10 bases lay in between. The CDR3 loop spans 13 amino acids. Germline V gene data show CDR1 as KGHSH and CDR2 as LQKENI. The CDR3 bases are TGTGCCAGCTCACCACCCTCCGGGGGCGGCTACACCTTC. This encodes CASSPPSGGGYTF.

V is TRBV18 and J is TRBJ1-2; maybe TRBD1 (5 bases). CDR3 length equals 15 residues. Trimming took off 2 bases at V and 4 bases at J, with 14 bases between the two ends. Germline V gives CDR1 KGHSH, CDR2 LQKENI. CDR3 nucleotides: TGTGCCAGCTCACCAAGAGACAGACGACGCTATGGCTACACCTTC. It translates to CASSPRDRRRYGYTF.

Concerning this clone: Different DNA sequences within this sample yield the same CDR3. CDR3 region: CASSRTSGSYEQYF. DNA of the CDR3: TGTGCCAGCAGTCGGACTAGCGGGAGCTACGAGCAGTACTTC. This sequence joins TRBV28 and TRBJ2-7; 13 bases fit TRBD2. V lost 5 bases to trimming and J lost 3 bases; unmatched junction nucleotides: 1. Germline loops: CDR1 MDHEN, CDR2 SYDVKM. CDR3 length: 14 residues.

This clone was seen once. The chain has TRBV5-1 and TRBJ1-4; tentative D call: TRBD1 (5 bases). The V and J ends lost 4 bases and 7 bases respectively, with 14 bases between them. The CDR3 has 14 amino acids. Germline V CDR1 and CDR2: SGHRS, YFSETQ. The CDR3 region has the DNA TGCGCCAGCAGCAAGACAGCCCCCGGTGAAAAACTGTTTTTT. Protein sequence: CASSKTAPGEKLFF.

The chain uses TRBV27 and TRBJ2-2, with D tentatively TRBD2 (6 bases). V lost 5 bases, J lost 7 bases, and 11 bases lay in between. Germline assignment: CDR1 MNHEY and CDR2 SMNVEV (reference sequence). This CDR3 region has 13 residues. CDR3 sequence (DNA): TGTGCCAGCAGTACTAGCCCGTTCGGGGAGCTGTTTTTT. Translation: CASSTSPFGELFF.

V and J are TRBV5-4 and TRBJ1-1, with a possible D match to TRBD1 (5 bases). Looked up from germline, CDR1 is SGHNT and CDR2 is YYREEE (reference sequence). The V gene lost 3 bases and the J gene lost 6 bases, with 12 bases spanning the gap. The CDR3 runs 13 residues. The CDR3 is CASSSRGVAEAFF. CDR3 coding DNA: TGTGCCAGCAGCTCCCGGGGGGTAGCTGAAGCTTTCTTT.

CDR3 coding DNA: TGTGCCAGCAGCGTAGAGGCGCGGGGGGGCACTGAAGCTTTCTTT. Its translation: CASSVEARGGTEAFF. This chain connects TRBV9 to TRBJ1-1; possibly TRBD1 for D (5 bases). Germline lookup yields CDR1 SGDLS and CDR2 YYNGEE. This CDR3 is built from 15 residues. V was cut by 0 bases and J by 4 bases, with 13 bases left in between.

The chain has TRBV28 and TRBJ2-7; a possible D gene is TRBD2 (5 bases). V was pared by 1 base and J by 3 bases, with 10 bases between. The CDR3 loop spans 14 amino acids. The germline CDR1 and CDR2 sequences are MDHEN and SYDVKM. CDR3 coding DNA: TGTGCCAGCAGTTTATCGGGGAGCCACTACGAGCAGTACTTC. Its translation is CASSLSGSHYEQYF.

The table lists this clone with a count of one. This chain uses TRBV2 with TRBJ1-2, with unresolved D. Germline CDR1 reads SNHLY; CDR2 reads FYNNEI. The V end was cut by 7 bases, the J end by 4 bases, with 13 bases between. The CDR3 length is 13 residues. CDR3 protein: CASTTRPTYGYTF. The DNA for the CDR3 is TGTGCCAGCACAACCAGGCCTACCTATGGCTACACCTTC.

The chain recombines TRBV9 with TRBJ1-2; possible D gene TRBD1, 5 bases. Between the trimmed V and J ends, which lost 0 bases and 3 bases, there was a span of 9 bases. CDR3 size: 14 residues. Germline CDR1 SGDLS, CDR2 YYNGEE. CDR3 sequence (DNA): TGTGCCAGCAGCGTAGGAACCAGGGACTATGGCTACACCTTC. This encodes CASSVGTRDYGYTF.

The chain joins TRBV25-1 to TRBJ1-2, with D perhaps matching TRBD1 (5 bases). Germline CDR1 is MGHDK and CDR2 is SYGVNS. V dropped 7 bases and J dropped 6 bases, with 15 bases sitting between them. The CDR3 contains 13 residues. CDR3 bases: TGTGCCAGCACTGATGGCAGGGTGGATGGCTACACCTTC. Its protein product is CASTDGRVDGYTF.

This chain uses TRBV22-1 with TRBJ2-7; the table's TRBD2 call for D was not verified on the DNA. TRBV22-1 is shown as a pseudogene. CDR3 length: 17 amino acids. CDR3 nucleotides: TGTCCTGGGAGCGCACGTGGAACTATCGGACTACCCTACGAGCAGTACTTC. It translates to CPGSARGTIGLPYEQYF.

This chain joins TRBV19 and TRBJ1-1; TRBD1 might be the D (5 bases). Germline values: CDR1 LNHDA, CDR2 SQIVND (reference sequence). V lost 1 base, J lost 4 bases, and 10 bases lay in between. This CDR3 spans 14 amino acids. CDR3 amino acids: CASSIVGVATEAFF. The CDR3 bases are TGTGCCAGTAGTATAGTAGGGGTGGCCACTGAAGCTTTCTTT. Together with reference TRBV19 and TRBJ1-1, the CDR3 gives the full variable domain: DGGITQSPKYLFRKEGQNVTLSCEQNLNHDAMYWYRQDPGQGLRLIYYSQIVNDFQKGDIAEGYSVSREKKESFPLTVTSAQKNPTAFYLCASSIVGVATEAFFGQGTRLTVV.

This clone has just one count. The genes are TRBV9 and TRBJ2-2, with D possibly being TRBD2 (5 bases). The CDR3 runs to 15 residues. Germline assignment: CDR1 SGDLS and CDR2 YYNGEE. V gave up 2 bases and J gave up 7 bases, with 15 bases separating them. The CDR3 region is CASSVSGFQGGELFF. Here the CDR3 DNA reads TGTGCCAGCAGCGTTTCGGGATTCCAAGGCGGGGAGCTGTTTTTT.

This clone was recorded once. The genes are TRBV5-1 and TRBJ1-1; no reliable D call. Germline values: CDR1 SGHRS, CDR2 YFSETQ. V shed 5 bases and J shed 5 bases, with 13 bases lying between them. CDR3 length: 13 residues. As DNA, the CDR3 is TGCGCCAGCAGGGTTTATCTGGGAACTGAAGCTTTCTTT. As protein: CASRVYLGTEAFF.

The DNA for the CDR3 is TGTGCCAGTAGTATAGTCCGACAGGGTGAATACGGCTACACCTTC. It translates to CASSIVRQGEYGYTF. This chain uses TRBV19 with TRBJ1-2; 7 nucleotides agree with TRBD1. The V gene end was trimmed by 1 base and the J gene end by 8 bases; junction bases not matched to a gene: 10. The CDR3 runs 15 residues. Per germline, CDR1 LNHDA and CDR2 SQIVND (reference sequence).

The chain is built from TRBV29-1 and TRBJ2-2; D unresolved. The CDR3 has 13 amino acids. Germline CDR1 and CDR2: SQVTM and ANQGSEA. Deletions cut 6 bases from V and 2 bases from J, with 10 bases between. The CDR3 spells CSVRWGNTGELFF. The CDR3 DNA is TGCAGCGTAAGGTGGGGAAACACCGGGGAGCTGTTTTTT.

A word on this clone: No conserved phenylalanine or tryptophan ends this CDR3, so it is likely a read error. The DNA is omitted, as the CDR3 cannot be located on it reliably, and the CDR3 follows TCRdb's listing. CDR3 protein: CASRLAHWVEFI. The chain links TRBV12-2 to TRBJ1-1. TRBV12-2 is termed a pseudogene. The CDR3 contains 12 residues when both ends are counted.

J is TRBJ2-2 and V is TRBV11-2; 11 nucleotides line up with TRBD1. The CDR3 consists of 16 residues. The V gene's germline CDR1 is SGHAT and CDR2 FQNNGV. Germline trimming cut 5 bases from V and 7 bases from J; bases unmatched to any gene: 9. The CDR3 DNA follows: TGTGCCAGCAGCGCCGGGACAGGGGGAGGTCACGGGGAGCTGTTTTTT. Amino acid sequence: CASSAGTGGGHGELFF.

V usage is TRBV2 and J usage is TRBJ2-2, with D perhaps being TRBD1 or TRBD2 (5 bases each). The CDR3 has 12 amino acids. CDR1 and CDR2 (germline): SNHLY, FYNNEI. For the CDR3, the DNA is TGTGCTATTCGAGGGGACACCGGGGAGCTGTTTTTT. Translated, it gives CAIRGDTGELFF.

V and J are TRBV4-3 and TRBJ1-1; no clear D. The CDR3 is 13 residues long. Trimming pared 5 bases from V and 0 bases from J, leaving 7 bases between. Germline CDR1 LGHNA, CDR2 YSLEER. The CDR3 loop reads CASSYYMNTEAFF. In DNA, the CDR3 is TGCGCCAGCAGCTATTACATGAACACTGAAGCTTTCTTT.

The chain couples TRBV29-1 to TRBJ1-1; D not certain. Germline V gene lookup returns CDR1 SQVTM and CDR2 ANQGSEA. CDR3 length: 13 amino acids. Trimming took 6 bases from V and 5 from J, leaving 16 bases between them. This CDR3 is CSVARTLATEAFF. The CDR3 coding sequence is TGCAGCGTGGCCCGGACGTTGGCAACTGAAGCTTTCTTT.

CDR3 region: CASSSGTEGDYGYTF. The CDR3 DNA sequence: TGTGCCAGCAGCTCCGGGACGGAAGGGGACTATGGCTACACCTTC. The rearrangement uses TRBV7-6 and TRBJ1-2; perhaps TRBD1 as D (5 bases). V was cut by 4 bases and J by 3 bases, with 15 bases left in between. Looked up from germline, CDR1 is SGHVS and CDR2 is FNYEAQ. CDR3 size: 15 residues.

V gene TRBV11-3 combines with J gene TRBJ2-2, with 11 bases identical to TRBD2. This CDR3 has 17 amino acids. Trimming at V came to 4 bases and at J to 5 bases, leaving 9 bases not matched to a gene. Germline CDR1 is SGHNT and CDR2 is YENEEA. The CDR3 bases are TGTGCCAGCAGCTCTGTAGCGGGAGGGAAAAGGACCGGGGAGCTGTTTTTT. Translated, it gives CASSSVAGGKRTGELFF.